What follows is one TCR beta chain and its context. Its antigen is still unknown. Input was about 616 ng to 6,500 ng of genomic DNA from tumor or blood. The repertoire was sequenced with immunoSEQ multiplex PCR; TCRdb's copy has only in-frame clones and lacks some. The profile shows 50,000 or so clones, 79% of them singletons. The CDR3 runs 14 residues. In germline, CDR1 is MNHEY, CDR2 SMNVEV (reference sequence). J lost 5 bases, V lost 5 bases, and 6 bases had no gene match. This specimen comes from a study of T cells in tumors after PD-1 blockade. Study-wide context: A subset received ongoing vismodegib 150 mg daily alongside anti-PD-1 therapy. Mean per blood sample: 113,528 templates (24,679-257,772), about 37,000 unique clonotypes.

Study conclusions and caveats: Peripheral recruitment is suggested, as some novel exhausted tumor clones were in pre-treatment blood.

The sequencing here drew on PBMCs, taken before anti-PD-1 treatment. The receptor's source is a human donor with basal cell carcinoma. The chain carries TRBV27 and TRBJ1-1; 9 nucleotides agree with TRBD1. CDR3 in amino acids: CASSLDRGWTEAFF. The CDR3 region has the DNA TGTGCCAGCAGTCTGGACAGGGGATGGACTGAAGCTTTCTTT.